Listed here is a single TCR beta chain. This clonotype was counted many times. Its binding antigen is unknown. No base quality information exists; no much larger clone differs at one position. The CDR3 measures 11 amino acids from cysteine to phenylalanine. The sequence is cut down to CDR3 DNA, 33 bases in frame from base 1. V is reduced by 5 bases and J by 5 bases, leaving a spacing of 6 bases between them. This sample was sequenced with an Illumina HiSeq 2500. Quantitative 5'-RACE with molecular barcodes was used to prepare TCR beta libraries. In the original analysis: A new computational method, built on a probabilistic model of VDJ rearrangement, was used to identify disease-linked TCR variants. TCRdb reprocessing: public reads trimmed at Q25 with fastp, clones called with MiXCR, in-frame beta chains kept. One record per CDR3 amino acid sequence lists the most common genes and DNA. These V and J calls are TCRdb output, not the study's own analysis. This sample has 150,000 to 200,000 distinct CDR3 sequences in its table, and roughly 18% of those were observed once. Together, the top ten hold approximately 7.8% of the sample.

This sample is drawn from a study of CD8 T cells in ankylosing spondylitis (dated by TCRdb to about 2017). Study-wide context: The study profiled T cell receptor beta repertoires in healthy donors and ankylosing spondylitis patients to find disease-linked TCR variants. The full study cohort comprised 25 ankylosing spondylitis patients and about 110 healthy donors. Peripheral blood was sampled, and synovial fluid was additionally collected from ankylosing spondylitis patients.

Beyond this particular receptor, the publication reports: According to the report, matched synovial fluid samples from ankylosing spondylitis patients were significantly enriched for the disease-linked clones. Some TCR beta motif variants had previously been reported in synovial fluid and blood of reactive arthritis patients, which suggested common disease-initiation mechanisms. A TCR beta motif made up of fewer than 10 highly homologous amino acid variants appeared to be characteristic of blood from ankylosing spondylitis patients. In peripheral blood, the disease-linked clones were found at relatively low frequencies and had a CD8+ phenotype.

This TCR came from a male donor with ankylosing spondylitis or in good health (not recorded which). Input material: blood, either unsorted or a sorted T cell fraction (not recorded which). The V gene is TRBV12-3 or TRBV12-4 and the J gene is TRBJ1-2, with no D gene named confidently. The sequenced DNA: TGTGCCAGCAGTCTTGGATATGGCTACACCTTC. It specifies CASSLGYGYTF.